This entry describes one TCR beta chain. Its antigen is not known. Oncomine TCR Beta short-read sequencing was applied to DNA from cultured CD4+ T cells. TCRdb fed the PCR reads into MiXCR, producing one record per CDR3 protein. The sample lists roughly 5,500 distinct CDR3 sequences, 71% occurring once. Stated treatment: roughly ten-day PBMC culture with coronavirus spike peptide pools or control peptides (ViraFEST assay). When approximately nine days of culture had elapsed, CD4+ T cells were isolated by negative selection. These data come from a study of vaccination and CD4 T cells after COVID-19. Overall study: All convalescent patients were nasal swab PCR positive for SARS-CoV-2; several had mild and one severe disease. Ranging from 14 to 241, the interval between dose two and post-vaccine sampling had a median of 72 days.

This CDR3 is 13 amino acids long. Germline-derived CDR1 and CDR2 are DFQATT and SNEGSKA (reference sequence). Unmatched junction bases numbered 3, after V lost 6 bases and J lost 2 bases. The chain joins TRBV20-1 to TRBJ2-7; 11 nucleotides agree with TRBD2. The receptor was derived from a human donor who had recovered from COVID-19. The specimen was CD4+ T cells from blood, cultured in vitro. CDR3 protein: CSARLAGPYEQYF. The DNA of the CDR3 is TGCAGTGCAAGACTAGCGGGACCCTACGAGCAGTACTTC.